The clone carrying this T cell receptor (beta chain) was counted only a few times. This entry is derived from a study of regulatory T cells in long-lasting Graves disease. With iRepertoire HTBI primers and Arm-PCR of CDR3 regions, TCR beta libraries were built. TCRdb re-derived calls from the multiplex PCR reads in MiXCR, one entry per CDR3 protein. The table has fewer than 650,000 distinct CDR3 sequences, 16% seen once. The germline V gene encodes CDR1 MGHRA and CDR2 YSYEKL. V lost 9 bases, J lost 5 bases, and 10 bases stayed unmatched. This CDR3 spans 14 amino acids. As to time point: newly diagnosed GD, antithyroid drugs for less than 3 months. PBMCs were the source of the RNA used for TCR sequencing. In each case, Graves' disease was diagnosed per American Thyroid Association guidelines. These data were also filed under a second study, of T cells in Graves' hyperthyroidism and ophthalmopathy.

This receptor was identified in a woman aged 25-40 years with Graves disease. The V call is TRBV4-1, the J call TRBJ2-1, with 7 bases identical to TRBD2. This specimen was peripheral blood mononuclear cells (PBMCs), taken at new diagnosis, from a patient treated with antithyroid drugs. CDR3 nucleotides: TGCGCCAGTTCGAGCGGGGAGGGGCACAATGAGCAGTTCTTC. This codes for CASSSGEGHNEQFF.